Below, 4 T cell receptor beta chains from the same sample are listed, as sequenced in a study of T cells in localized non-small cell lung cancer (dated by TCRdb to about 2020). Libraries came from the immunoSEQ multiplex PCR assay. TCRdb took this table from immuneACCESS and kept in-frame rearrangements with V and J called. Such tables lack part of the clones; where checked against another copy, unresolved V genes explain under half of the gap, and the rest is unexplained. This sample is represented by about 17,000 clones; around 83% of them were singletons. Of the sample, about 34% falls within the top ten clones. Sample: peripheral blood, taken before any cancer treatment. These receptors were obtained from a male donor older than 55 with stage III lung adenocarcinoma.

The chain employs TRBV6-5 and TRBJ1-2, with TRBD1 as a possible D gene (6 bases). The CDR3 is 15 residues long. V was pared by 8 bases and J by 8 bases, with 24 bases between. CDR1 and CDR2 from the germline V gene are MNHEY and SVGAGI. The CDR3 region is CASRRATGALYGYTF. The CDR3 DNA follows: TGTGCCAGCCGGAGGGCGACGGGGGCCCTCTACGGCTACACCTTC.

V is TRBV6-5 and J is TRBJ1-2; 9 bases match TRBD1. The J segment lost 3 bases and the V segment lost 4 bases, leaving 9 bases of the junction unmatched. CDR3 length: 16 residues. Germline V lookup: CDR1 MNHEY, CDR2 SVGAGI. The CDR3 region is CASSSGQGPWDYGYTF. The DNA for the CDR3 is TGTGCCAGCAGTTCCGGACAGGGGCCTTGGGACTATGGCTACACCTTC.

The V gene is TRBV7-9, the J gene TRBJ2-5; D is unclear. The CDR3 spans 14 residues. The V gene's germline CDR1 is SEHNR and CDR2 FQNEAQ (reference sequence). Between the trimmed V and J ends, which lost 1 base and 2 bases, there was a span of 8 bases. The CDR3 loop reads CASSLGHVQETQYF. DNA of the CDR3: TGTGCCAGCAGCTTAGGACATGTTCAAGAGACCCAGTACTTC. Using reference TRBV7-9 and TRBJ2-5 for the parts outside the CDR3, the full variable domain is DTGVSQNPRHKITKRGQNVTFRCDPISEHNRLYWYRQTLGQGPEFLTYFQNEAQLEKSRLLSDRFSAERPKGSFSTLEIQRTEQGDSAMYLCASSLGHVQETQYFGPGTRLLVL.

The chain combines TRBV5-1 with TRBJ2-5; 11 positions match TRBD2. Losses at the gene ends were 2 bases for V and 2 bases for J; bases not matched to a gene: 11. CDR3 length equals 18 residues. Germline V gene sequence: CDR1 SGHRS, CDR2 YFSETQ. In nucleotides, the CDR3 is TGCGCCAGCAGCTTCGGGACTAGCGGACGACCAAAACAAGAGACCCAGTACTTC. Its protein product is CASSFGTSGRPKQETQYF.